The clone carrying this T cell receptor (beta chain) was recorded many times. The CDR3 is 16 residues long. Germline V gene sequence: CDR1 SEHNR, CDR2 FQNEAQ (reference sequence). The V and J ends lost 3 bases and 3 bases, in that order; junction bases with no gene match: 8. This sample was included in a study of regulatory T cells in long-lasting Graves disease. Time point specified: newly diagnosed GD, antithyroid drugs for less than 3 months. There was RNA extracted from PBMCs, and the TCR library was made from it. From an endocrinology department in Xi'an, China, came the patients. With iRepertoire HTBI primers and Arm-PCR of CDR3 regions, TCR beta libraries were built. TCRdb re-called the multiplex PCR reads through MiXCR, storing one row per CDR3 protein. The sample includes 390,000 or so distinct CDR3 sequences, 10% to 15% of them seen just once. This same sample was also taken into another study, of T cells in Graves' hyperthyroidism and ophthalmopathy. That source notes: Patients between 18 and 65 years old had hyperthyroidism, newly diagnosed and lasting under 2 months.

The sequencing here drew on peripheral blood mononuclear cells (PBMCs), taken at new diagnosis, from a patient treated with antithyroid drugs. The clonotype was recovered from a young woman with Graves disease. The chain couples TRBV7-9 to TRBJ1-5, with 7 bases matching TRBD1. Here the CDR3 reads CASSLYSGGDNQPQHF. In DNA, the CDR3 is TGTGCCAGCAGCTTGTATTCAGGGGGGGACAATCAGCCCCAGCATTTT.